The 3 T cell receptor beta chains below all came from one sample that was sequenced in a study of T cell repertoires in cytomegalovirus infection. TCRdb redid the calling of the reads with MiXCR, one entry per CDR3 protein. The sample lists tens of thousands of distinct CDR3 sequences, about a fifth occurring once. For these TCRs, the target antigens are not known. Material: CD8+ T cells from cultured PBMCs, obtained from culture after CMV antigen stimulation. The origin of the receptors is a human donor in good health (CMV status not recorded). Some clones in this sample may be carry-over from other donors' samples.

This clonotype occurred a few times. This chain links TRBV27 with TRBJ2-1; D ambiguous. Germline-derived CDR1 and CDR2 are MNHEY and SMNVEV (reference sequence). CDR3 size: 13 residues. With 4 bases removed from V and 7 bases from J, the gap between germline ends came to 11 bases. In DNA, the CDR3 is TGTGCCAGCAGTTCTCTAGGCTGGAATGAGCAGTTCTTC. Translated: CASSSLGWNEQFF.

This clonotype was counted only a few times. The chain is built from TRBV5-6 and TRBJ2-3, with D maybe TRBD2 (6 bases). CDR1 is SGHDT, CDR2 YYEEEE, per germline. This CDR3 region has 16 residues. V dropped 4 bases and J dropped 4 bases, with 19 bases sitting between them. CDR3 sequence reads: CASSGGGTSSADTQYF. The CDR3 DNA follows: TGTGCCAGCAGCGGTGGTGGCACTAGCAGCGCAGATACGCAGTATTTT.

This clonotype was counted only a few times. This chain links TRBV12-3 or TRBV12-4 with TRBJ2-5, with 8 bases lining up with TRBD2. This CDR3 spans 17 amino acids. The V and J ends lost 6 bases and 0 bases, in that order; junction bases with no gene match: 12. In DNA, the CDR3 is TGTGCCAGCAGCCTCGGGGGGGGAGGCTGGTACCAAGAGACCCAGTACTTC. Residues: CASSLGGGGWYQETQYF.